The next 29 T cell receptor beta chains were all read from a single sample in a study of response to subunit inactivated influenza vaccine. One entry per CDR3 protein, called by TCRdb with MiXCR from the RT-PCR reads. This sample carries more than 600,000 distinct CDR3 sequences, roughly 18% of them seen once, and the ten largest clones take roughly a tenth. The material was PBMCs from blood, obtained around 5 days after vaccination. The source is a man aged 50-60 years who received an inactivated influenza vaccine.

This clonotype was seen many times. The rearrangement joins TRBV4-3 to TRBJ2-5; no reliable D call. Trimming took off 0 bases at V and 6 bases at J, with 8 bases between the two ends. The CDR3 extends over 13 amino acids. CDR1 LGHNA and CDR2 YSLEER come from the germline V gene. The CDR3 DNA sequence: TGCGCCAGCAGCCAAGATAGGAGTAAGACCCAGTACTTC. It encodes CASSQDRSKTQYF.

The CDR3 spells CASSQPLASTDTQYF. The CDR3, as DNA: TGTGCCAGCAGCCAGCCTTTGGCTAGCACAGATACGCAGTATTTT. V usage is TRBV7-9 and J usage is TRBJ2-3, with D unclear. The CDR3 consists of 15 residues. Germline CDR1 SEHNR, CDR2 FQNEAQ (reference sequence). Trimming took off 5 bases at V and 0 bases at J, with 12 bases between the two ends.

The chain recombines TRBV28 with TRBJ2-3; D ambiguous. The CDR3 sequence is 13 residues long. Germline V gives CDR1 MDHEN, CDR2 SYDVKM. Trimming shortened V by 1 base and J by 10 bases, and 12 bases separated the two germline ends. The CDR3 region is CASSLSTSVAQYF. The CDR3 DNA reads TGTGCCAGCAGTTTATCGACCTCAGTTGCGCAGTATTTT.

This clonotype was recorded many times. This chain uses TRBV7-8 with TRBJ2-7; 9 bases match TRBD1. This CDR3 is 13 amino acids long. Germline lookup yields CDR1 SGHVS and CDR2 FQNEAQ. After removal of 5 bases from V and 4 bases from J, the junction contained 3 bases not matched to a gene. The CDR3 loop reads CASSRQGGYEQYF. Written as DNA, the CDR3 is TGTGCCAGCAGCCGACAGGGGGGGTACGAGCAGTACTTC.

The rearrangement joins TRBV7-2 to TRBJ2-7, with D possibly being TRBD1 (5 bases). Trimming took 6 bases from V and 2 from J, leaving 8 bases between them. The germline V gene encodes CDR1 SGHTA and CDR2 FQGNSA. CDR3 length: 12 amino acids. CDR3 residues: CASRQATYEQYF. The CDR3 DNA reads as TGTGCCAGCAGACAGGCGACCTACGAGCAGTACTTC.

The chain combines TRBV3-1 with TRBJ2-6; no clear D. CDR1 is LGHDT and CDR2 is YNNKEL in the germline V gene (reference sequence). The CDR3 loop spans 15 amino acids. Trimming left V 0 bases short and J 2 bases short, with 5 bases between. The CDR3 nucleotides are TGTGCCAGCAGCCAAGATGGGCCTGGGGCCAACGTCCTGACTTTC. It yields the protein CASSQDGPGANVLTF.

This clonotype showed up many times. The rearrangement links TRBV19 to TRBJ2-1; D gene unclear. CDR1 is LNHDA and CDR2 is SQIVND in the germline V gene (reference sequence). The CDR3 runs to 17 residues. Deletions cut 5 bases from V and 1 base from J, with 18 bases between. The CDR3 bases are TGTGCCAGTAGTTCTTATGAACCGGACGATTCCTACAATGAGCAGTTCTTC. Translated: CASSSYEPDDSYNEQFF.

In this sample, this clonotype turned up a few times. The chain couples TRBV2 to TRBJ2-7, with D unresolved. V was shortened by 3 bases and J by 5 bases, with 17 bases between the two germline ends. The germline CDR1 and CDR2 sequences are SNHLY and FYNNEI. The CDR3 loop spans 15 amino acids. CDR3 sequence reads: CASSDPLAATHEQYF. For the CDR3, the DNA is TGTGCCAGCAGTGACCCCCTCGCAGCCACCCACGAGCAGTACTTC.

The chain is built from TRBV7-2 and TRBJ2-3, with 11 bases identical to TRBD2. J was trimmed by 7 bases and V by 5 bases; bases with no gene match: 8. Germline V gives CDR1 SGHTA, CDR2 FQGNSA. This CDR3 comprises 15 residues. The CDR3: CASSTTGTSGNTQYF. For the CDR3, the DNA is TGTGCCAGCAGCACAACCGGGACTAGCGGCAATACGCAGTATTTT.

Regarding this clonotype: Germline is not matched at one junction end, which may reflect a read error. The J gene is TRBJ2-1, the V gene TRBV24-1; 8 positions match TRBD2. Germline CDR1 is KGHDR and CDR2 is SFDVKD. This CDR3 is 16 amino acids long. DNA of the CDR3: TGTGCCACCAGTGTTGGGGCGGGAGGAACTTACAATGAGCGGTTCTTC. Its protein product is CATSVGAGGTYNERFF.

This clonotype has only a few counts. CDR3 coding DNA: TGTGCCAGCCGAACCATGGGGACAAGTGGCTACACCTTC. This encodes CASRTMGTSGYTF. J is TRBJ1-2 and V is TRBV12-3 or TRBV12-4; maybe TRBD1 (6 bases). This CDR3 contains 13 residues. Trimming shortened V by 8 bases and J by 7 bases, and 17 bases separated the two germline ends.

The V gene is TRBV29-1, the J gene TRBJ2-7; 8 nucleotides agree with TRBD1. Germline V gene lookup returns CDR1 SQVTM and CDR2 ANQGSEA. V shed 7 bases, J shed 3 bases, and the junction held 5 bases outside the gene matches. CDR3 length: 12 residues. The CDR3 DNA reads as TGCAGCGGGGGGACAGGATTCTACGAGCAGTACTTC. The encoded protein is CSGGTGFYEQYF.

This clonotype came up a few times. This sequence joins TRBV3-1 and TRBJ2-7; D ambiguous. CDR1 is LGHDT, CDR2 YNNKEL, per germline (reference sequence). CDR3 length: 12 residues. The V and J ends lost 6 bases and 5 bases respectively, with 11 bases between them. In nucleotides, the CDR3 is TGTGCCAGCAGGAGCGCTGGGAACGAGCAGTACTTC. Its translation is CASRSAGNEQYF.

The chain recombines TRBV12-3 or TRBV12-4 with TRBJ2-7, with D possibly matching TRBD2 (6 bases). V lost 6 bases to trimming and J lost 2 bases, with 14 bases between them. This CDR3 has 14 amino acids. In DNA form, the CDR3 reads TGTGCCAGCAGCCGGAGGAGGGTTGCCTACGAGCAGTACTTC. It encodes CASSRRRVAYEQYF.

This clonotype has a handful of counts. CDR3 nucleotides: TGTGCCAGCAGCGTAGGCCTAGCGGGAGCCTACGAGCAGTACTTC. Translating gives CASSVGLAGAYEQYF. The chain has TRBV9 and TRBJ2-7; 10 nucleotides line up with TRBD2. Germline assignment: CDR1 SGDLS and CDR2 YYNGEE. Unmatched junction bases numbered 2, after V lost 0 bases and J lost 2 bases. The CDR3 loop spans 15 amino acids.

This sequence joins TRBV29-1 and TRBJ1-1, with 7 bases lining up with TRBD1. CDR1 and CDR2 (germline): SQVTM, ANQGSEA. This CDR3 comprises 13 residues. After removal of 5 bases from V and 2 bases from J, the junction contained 5 bases not matched to a gene. This CDR3 is CSVSLGGNTEAFF. The CDR3 nucleotides are TGCAGCGTTTCGTTAGGGGGCAACACTGAAGCTTTCTTT. The whole variable domain, remainder taken from reference TRBV29-1 and TRBJ1-1, is SAVISQKPSRDICQRGTSLTIQCQVDSQVTMMFWYRQQPGQSLTLIATANQGSEATYESGFVIDKFPISRPNLTFSTLTVSNMSPEDSSIYLCSVSLGGNTEAFFGQGTRLTVV.

This clonotype came up many times. The rearrangement uses TRBV29-1 and TRBJ2-7, with a tentative D call TRBD1 (6 bases). Per germline, CDR1 SQVTM and CDR2 ANQGSEA. The CDR3 has 13 residues. V gave up 6 bases and J gave up 2 bases, with 14 bases separating them. The DNA of the CDR3 is TGCAGCGTCCGAGACAGGAGAGCCTACGAGCAGTACTTC. Its translation is CSVRDRRAYEQYF.

This chain links TRBV15 with TRBJ2-7; 10 nucleotides match TRBD1. CDR1 and CDR2 (germline): LNHNV, YYDKDF (reference sequence). This CDR3 is built from 13 residues. V was clipped by 4 bases and J by 11 bases; unmatched bases: 8. The CDR3 DNA is TGTGCCACCAGCAAGACAGGGGGCGAGGTGGAGTACTTC. This encodes CATSKTGGEVEYF.

The J gene is TRBJ2-5, the V gene TRBV27; TRBD2 agrees at 7 bases. The germline V gene encodes CDR1 MNHEY and CDR2 SMNVEV (reference sequence). This CDR3 has 12 residues. The trim removed 4 bases at V and 7 bases at J, leaving 3 bases unmatched. CDR3 protein: CASSYPGGTQYF. The CDR3, as DNA: TGTGCCAGCAGTTACCCGGGGGGGACCCAGTACTTC.

This clonotype was seen a handful of times. This chain connects TRBV27 to TRBJ1-6; TRBD1 might be the D (5 bases). The germline V and J ends were trimmed by 5 bases and 7 bases, with 12 bases remaining between them. The germline CDR1 and CDR2 sequences are MNHEY and SMNVEV (reference sequence). The CDR3 runs 14 residues. The CDR3 sequence: CASSPGSGNSPLHF. The CDR3 coding sequence is TGTGCCAGCAGTCCCGGGTCAGGGAATTCACCCCTCCACTTT.

The V call is TRBV5-4, the J call TRBJ2-5; possible D gene TRBD2, 7 bases. Trimming shortened V by 4 bases and J by 2 bases, and 12 bases separated the two germline ends. Germline CDR1 and CDR2: SGHNT and YYREEE (reference sequence). CDR3 length equals 14 residues. The CDR3 DNA is TGTGCCAGCAGCCATGGGGGGGCACAAGAGACCCAGTACTTC. Translation gives CASSHGGAQETQYF. Full variable domain (remainder filled in from reference TRBV5-4 and TRBJ2-5): ETGVTQSPTHLIKTRGQQVTLRCSSQSGHNTVSWYQQALGQGPQFIFQYYREEENGRGNFPPRFSGLQFPNYSSELNVNALELDDSALYLCASSHGGAQETQYFGPGTRLLVL.

The CDR3 DNA follows: TGTGCCAGCAGTTACTCAGTTTGGGGTCGAGAGACCCAGTACTTC. Translated, it gives CASSYSVWGRETQYF. The gene calls are TRBV6-5 and TRBJ2-5, with D hard to call. Germline lookup yields CDR1 MNHEY and CDR2 SVGAGI. Trimming took 0 bases from V and 4 from J, leaving 12 bases between them. CDR3 length: 15 residues.

J is TRBJ2-1 and V is TRBV27, with D perhaps TRBD2 (7 bases). The CDR3 contains 14 residues. CDR1 and CDR2 from the germline V gene are MNHEY and SMNVEV (reference sequence). V gave up 4 bases and J gave up 8 bases, with 15 bases separating them. The CDR3 protein is CASSSGRGGDEQFF. Written as DNA, the CDR3 is TGTGCCAGCAGTTCCGGTAGGGGGGGCGATGAGCAGTTCTTC.

The V and J genes are TRBV6-2 or TRBV6-3 and TRBJ2-1, with a weak D call TRBD1 (6 bases). The germline CDR1 and CDR2 sequences are MNHEY and SVGEGT. The CDR3 is 13 residues long. Trimming pared 7 bases from V and 2 bases from J, leaving 9 bases between. CDR3 loop: CASNRDPYNEQFF. The CDR3 nucleotides read TGTGCCAGCAACAGGGATCCCTACAATGAGCAGTTCTTC.

This clonotype was seen at least ten times. This chain links TRBV18 with TRBJ1-1; no definite D call. V was shortened by 4 bases and J by 1 base, with 22 bases between the two germline ends. Germline CDR1 and CDR2: KGHSH and LQKENI. This CDR3 comprises 18 residues. CDR3 in DNA: TGTGCCAGCTCACGGGGTCGCAGTAAAATCCTTTCGAACACTGAAGCTTTCTTT. It encodes CASSRGRSKILSNTEAFF.

This sequence joins TRBV20-1 and TRBJ2-4; the D gene is possibly TRBD1 (6 bases). Germline V gene data show CDR1 as DFQATT and CDR2 as SNEGSKA (reference sequence). The germline V and J ends were trimmed by 6 bases and 1 base, with 13 bases remaining between them. The length of the CDR3 is 14 residues. Here the CDR3 DNA reads TGCAGTGCGCGCCAGGGGTTTGCCAAAAACATTCAGTACTTC. It yields the protein CSARQGFAKNIQYF.

This clonotype was observed many times. The chain employs TRBV20-1 and TRBJ1-5; D call uncertain. The CDR3 runs to 14 residues. Germline values: CDR1 DFQATT, CDR2 SNEGSKA (reference sequence). The V and J ends lost 0 bases and 2 bases respectively, with 8 bases between them. The CDR3 spells CSARDRQGNQPQHF. The CDR3 DNA follows: TGCAGTGCTAGAGATAGGCAGGGCAATCAGCCCCAGCATTTT.

The rearrangement joins TRBV20-1 to TRBJ2-7; D might be TRBD2 (6 bases). V dropped 0 bases and J dropped 0 bases, with 12 bases sitting between them. Germline V lookup: CDR1 DFQATT, CDR2 SNEGSKA (reference sequence). The CDR3 spans 15 residues. CDR3 loop: CSARDYAGSSYEQYF. CDR3 DNA sequence: TGCAGTGCTAGAGATTACGCCGGGAGCTCCTACGAGCAGTACTTC.

The V call is TRBV20-1, the J call TRBJ1-1; D ambiguous. CDR3 length: 14 residues. V was pared by 3 bases and J by 7 bases, with 18 bases between. Germline V CDR1 and CDR2: DFQATT, SNEGSKA (reference sequence). As DNA, the CDR3 is TGCAGTGCTAGGGGAGGAGGGTTCGGTGATGAAGCTTTCTTT. This translates into CSARGGGFGDEAFF.